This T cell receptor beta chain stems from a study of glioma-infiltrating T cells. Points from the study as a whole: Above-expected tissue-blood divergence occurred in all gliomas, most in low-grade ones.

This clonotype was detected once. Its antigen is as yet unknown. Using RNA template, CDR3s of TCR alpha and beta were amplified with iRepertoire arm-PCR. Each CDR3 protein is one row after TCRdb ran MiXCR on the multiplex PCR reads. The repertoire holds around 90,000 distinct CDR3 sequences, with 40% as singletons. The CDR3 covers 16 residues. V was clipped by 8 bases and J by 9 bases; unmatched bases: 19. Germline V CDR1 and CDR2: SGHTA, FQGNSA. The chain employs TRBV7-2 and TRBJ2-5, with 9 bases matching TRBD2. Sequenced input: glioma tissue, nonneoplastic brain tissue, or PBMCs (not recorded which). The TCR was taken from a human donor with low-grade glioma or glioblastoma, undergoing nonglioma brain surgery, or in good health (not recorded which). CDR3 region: CASGAPVLAGKEAQYF. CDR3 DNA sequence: TGTGCCAGCGGCGCCCCGGTTCTAGCGGGAAAGGAGGCCCAGTACTTC.